The 17 T cell receptor beta chains reported below all come from one sample, sequenced in a study of Ad26.COV2.S vaccination and SARS-CoV-2 variants. The treatment is: 19 received Ad26.COV2.S at low or high dose, single or two shots; about 5 received placebo; per-sample allocation not given. Samples were taken on day 63 after the first vaccine or placebo injection. Assay used: immunoSEQ multiplex PCR; TCRdb lists only in-frame clones, some missing. The sample records more than 250,000 clones, 70% to 90% being singletons. The source was peripheral blood, collected in a trial of Ad26.COV2.S vaccine versus placebo. The receptors shown here come from a person aged 18-60 years who received the Ad26.COV2.S COVID-19 vaccine or a placebo.

The rearrangement links TRBV7-8 to TRBJ2-7; possibly TRBD2 for D (6 bases). CDR3 size: 12 residues. Germline CDR1 is SGHVS and CDR2 is FQNEAQ. Trimming stripped 5 bases from V and 4 bases from J, with 9 bases between. The chain's CDR3 is CASSVREYEQYF. The DNA of the CDR3 is TGTGCCAGCAGCGTCCGGGAGTACGAGCAGTACTTC.

The chain joins TRBV21-1 to TRBJ2-1; no check of the table's D call, TRBD2, against the DNA was made. TRBV21-1 is an annotated pseudogene. The CDR3 has 18 amino acids. The CDR3 bases are TGTGCCAGCAGCCCCCAACGCCTAGCGGGAGGCTACTACAATGAGCAGTTCTTC. Translating gives CASSPQRLAGGYYNEQFF.

The chain has TRBV30 and TRBJ2-3; 7 bases line up with TRBD2. V was clipped by 1 base and J by 2 bases; unmatched bases: 3. The germline V gene has CDR1 GTSNPN and CDR2 SVGIG (reference sequence). The CDR3 is made up of 14 amino acids. The DNA for the CDR3 is TGTGCCTGGAGTGGCGGGGGATACACAGATACGCAGTATTTT. As protein: CAWSGGGYTDTQYF.

The chain has TRBV9 and TRBJ2-3; TRBD2 matches 8 bases. Germline CDR1 reads SGDLS; CDR2 reads YYNGEE. Trimming cost V 4 bases and J 0 bases; bases outside gene matches: 4. The CDR3 is made up of 15 amino acids. The CDR3 reads CASSFTSGSTDTQYF. Here the CDR3 DNA reads TGTGCCAGCAGCTTTACTAGCGGAAGCACAGATACGCAGTATTTT.

This chain links TRBV9 with TRBJ1-2; D may be TRBD1 (6 bases). This CDR3 has 15 residues. The germline V and J ends were trimmed by 2 bases and 7 bases, with 18 bases remaining between them. Germline V gives CDR1 SGDLS, CDR2 YYNGEE. The CDR3 loop is CASSVGTNPTSGYTF. The CDR3 DNA is TGTGCCAGCAGCGTCGGGACAAATCCCACGAGTGGCTACACCTTC.

This clone came up a few times. V is TRBV5-1 and J is TRBJ2-1; 11 bases map to TRBD2. The germline V gene has CDR1 SGHRS and CDR2 YFSETQ. V shed 2 bases, J shed 7 bases, and the junction held 5 bases outside the gene matches. This CDR3 is 15 amino acids long. CDR3 bases: TGCGCCAGCAGCTTCGGGACTAGCGGAACGAATGAGCAGTTCTTC. Its translation: CASSFGTSGTNEQFF.

The V call is TRBV5-4, the J call TRBJ2-7; 11 bases agree with TRBD2. The CDR3 is 15 residues long. Germline values: CDR1 SGHNT, CDR2 YYREEE (reference sequence). Trimming removed 4 bases from V and 5 bases from J; junction bases left unmatched: 8. CDR3 sequence reads: CASSGTTSGNNEQYF. CDR3 DNA sequence: TGTGCCAGCAGCGGCACGACTAGCGGGAATAACGAGCAGTACTTC.

The chain uses TRBV11-2 and TRBJ2-3; unclear D gene. Trimming left V 1 base short and J 6 bases short, with 11 bases between. Germline V gene data show CDR1 as SGHAT and CDR2 as FQNNGV. The CDR3 covers 14 residues. The CDR3 is CASSLGTRRDTQYF. Here the CDR3 DNA reads TGTGCCAGCAGCTTAGGGACCCGACGGGATACGCAGTATTTT.

The V call is TRBV15, the J call TRBJ2-3; D is perhaps TRBD1 (5 bases). Germline V lookup: CDR1 LNHNV, CDR2 YYDKDF (reference sequence). The CDR3 loop spans 14 amino acids. With 1 base removed from V and 4 bases from J, the gap between germline ends came to 9 bases. Here the CDR3 reads CATSRGQIADTQYF. The CDR3 region has the DNA TGTGCCACCAGCAGAGGACAGATCGCAGATACGCAGTATTTT.

The rearrangement uses TRBV5-1 and TRBJ2-7; maybe TRBD1 (6 bases). This CDR3 contains 15 residues. Trimming took off 5 bases at V and 0 bases at J, with 15 bases between the two ends. The germline gives CDR1 SGHRS, CDR2 YFSETQ. The CDR3 DNA sequence: TGCGCCAGCAGGTTGCTCCGGGACATCTCCTACGAGCAGTACTTC. Its translation: CASRLLRDISYEQYF.

The chain is built from TRBV6-1 and TRBJ2-3; D remains ambiguous. CDR1 and CDR2 from the germline V gene are MNHNS and SASEGT. The germline V and J ends were trimmed by 1 base and 0 bases, with 11 bases remaining between them. This CDR3 has 16 amino acids. CDR3 sequence (DNA): TGTGCCAGCAGTGAAGGGGCAGTAGGTAGCACAGATACGCAGTATTTT. This codes for CASSEGAVGSTDTQYF.

The chain couples TRBV15 to TRBJ2-2; D not resolved. CDR1 and CDR2 (germline): LNHNV, YYDKDF (reference sequence). The CDR3 contains 13 residues. V was pared by 0 bases and J by 7 bases, with 6 bases between. CDR3 region: CATSRDRIGELFF. The CDR3 DNA sequence: TGTGCCACCAGCAGAGATCGGATCGGGGAGCTGTTTTTT.

This clone was seen only once. This chain connects TRBV28 to TRBJ1-1; no reliable D call. CDR3 length equals 15 residues. Germline V CDR1 and CDR2: MDHEN, SYDVKM. With 3 bases removed from V and 0 bases from J, the gap between germline ends came to 11 bases. CDR3 sequence: CASSFLRIMNTEAFF. CDR3 coding DNA: TGTGCCAGCAGTTTCCTACGGATTATGAACACTGAAGCTTTCTTT. Supplemented by reference TRBV28 and TRBJ1-1, the full variable domain reads DVKVTQSSRYLVKRTGEKVFLECVQDMDHENMFWYRQDPGLGLRLIYFSYDVKMKEKGDIPEGYSVSREKKERFSLILESASTNQTSMYLCASSFLRIMNTEAFFGQGTRLTVV.

The rearrangement uses TRBV30 and TRBJ2-5; D is perhaps TRBD1 or TRBD2 (5 bases each). Germline values: CDR1 GTSNPN, CDR2 SVGIG (reference sequence). Trimming cost V 1 base and J 4 bases, with 13 bases left between them. The CDR3 loop spans 14 amino acids. The CDR3 DNA reads TGTGCCTGGAGTGATCCCGGGACGCTAGAGACCCAGTACTTC. Translating gives CAWSDPGTLETQYF.

V gene TRBV5-4 combines with J gene TRBJ2-3, with D possibly matching TRBD2 (7 bases). Per the germline V gene, CDR1 is SGHNT and CDR2 is YYREEE (reference sequence). The CDR3 has 15 amino acids. V lost 5 bases and J lost 5, with 18 bases in between. The CDR3, as DNA: TGTGCCAGCAGTTACAAGGGGGGGCGAGGAGATACGCAGTATTTT. Protein: CASSYKGGRGDTQYF.

The rearrangement joins TRBV2 to TRBJ2-2; 7 bases are a match to TRBD1. Unmatched junction bases numbered 7, after V lost 8 bases and J lost 1 base. Germline CDR1 SNHLY, CDR2 FYNNEI. CDR3 length: 15 residues. This CDR3 is CASGGQVGNTGELFF. The DNA of the CDR3 is TGTGCCAGCGGTGGACAGGTTGGGAACACCGGGGAGCTGTTTTTT.

The chain uses TRBV4-1 and TRBJ1-1; D remains unclear. The V and J ends lost 1 base and 3 bases respectively, with 15 bases between them. The germline CDR1 and CDR2 sequences are MGHRA and YSYEKL. The CDR3 contains 16 residues. CDR3 in DNA: TGCGCCAGCAGCCAAGTGGACCTTTTTGTATACACTGAAGCTTTCTTT. Protein: CASSQVDLFVYTEAFF.